This TCR beta chain is from a study of blood T cell repertoires in COVID-19. Study details: Sample material is recorded as cDNA or gDNA derived from T cells, B-cell-depleted T cells, or PBMCs.

Deletions cut 6 bases from V and 0 bases from J, with 14 bases between. Germline CDR1 and CDR2: KGHSH and LQKENI. This CDR3 has 15 amino acids. How the authors handled the data: Researchers report that nucleated cell counts were estimated from reference gene primer amplification. TCRdb's table, derived via immunoSEQ multiplex PCR, lists solely in-frame clones and lacks some. Clone size and V and J calls were adopted from that table, with D and trimming inferred from the DNA. Of around 150,000 clones listed, 65% to 90% are singletons. The chain uses TRBV18 and TRBJ1-2, with TRBD1 as a possible D gene (6 bases). This clonotype originated in a man aged 60 to 69 with acute or convalescent COVID-19. The material sequenced was peripheral blood. The CDR3 spells CASSPDRLTNYGYTF. CDR3 nucleotide sequence: TGTGCCAGCTCTCCGGACAGACTTACTAACTATGGCTACACCTTC.